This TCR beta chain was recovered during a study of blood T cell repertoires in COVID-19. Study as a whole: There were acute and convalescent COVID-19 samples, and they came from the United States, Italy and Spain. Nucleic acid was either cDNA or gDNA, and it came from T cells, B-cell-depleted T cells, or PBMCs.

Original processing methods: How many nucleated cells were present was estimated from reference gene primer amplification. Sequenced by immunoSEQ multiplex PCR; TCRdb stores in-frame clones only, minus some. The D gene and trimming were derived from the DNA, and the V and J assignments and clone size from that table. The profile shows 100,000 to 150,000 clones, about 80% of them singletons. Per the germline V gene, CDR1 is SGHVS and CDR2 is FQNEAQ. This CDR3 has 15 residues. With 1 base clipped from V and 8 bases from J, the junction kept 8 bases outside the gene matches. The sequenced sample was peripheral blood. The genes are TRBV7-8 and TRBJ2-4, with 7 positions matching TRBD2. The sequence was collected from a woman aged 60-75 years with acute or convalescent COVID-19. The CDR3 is CASSLVSSGVDIQYF. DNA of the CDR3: TGTGCCAGCAGCTTAGTTTCGAGCGGGGTGGACATTCAGTACTTC.